These T cell receptor beta chains were read from a single sample in a study of blood T cell repertoires in COVID-19. Generated by immunoSEQ multiplex PCR, the TCRdb table keeps only in-frame clones and is missing some. The data contain around 30,000 clones, less than 95% of them singletons. What was sequenced was peripheral blood. These receptors all come from an elderly man with acute or convalescent COVID-19. CDR3s include the opening cysteine and the closing phenylalanine or tryptophan. Each record gives: J gene, D gene, V gene, clone size, CDR3 protein, CDR3 DNA. The D gene is left open where the match is weak. Clone size is given for some rows only: seen once, a few or many times, or a class if the clone is expanded.

>TRBJ1-2|.|TRBV25-1|.
CASTQDSYGYTF
TGTGCCAGCACCCAAGACAGCTATGGCTACACCTTC
>TRBJ2-4|TRBD2|TRBV2|.
CASSERLAGALKNIQYF
TGTGCCAGCAGTGAAAGACTAGCGGGGGCCCTTAAAAACATTCAGTACTTC
>TRBJ1-1|.|TRBV5-1|.
CASREEGNMEAFF
TGCGCCAGCCGGGAGGAAGGGAACATGGAAGCTTTCTTT
>TRBJ1-1|TRBD1|TRBV6-1|.
CASSPQGAPETEAFF
TGTGCCAGCAGTCCCCAGGGGGCGCCGGAAACTGAAGCTTTCTTT
>TRBJ2-3|.|TRBV5-8|.
CASSLGWGERSTDTQYF
TGTGCCAGCAGCTTGGGTTGGGGGGAACGGAGCACAGATACGCAGTATTTT
>TRBJ1-4|.|TRBV11-2|.
CASSSSQAEKLFF
TGTGCCAGCAGCTCTAGCCAGGCGGAGAAACTGTTTTTT
>TRBJ1-3|.|TRBV30|.
CAWNSDLSGNTIYF
TGTGCCTGGAATTCAGATCTCTCTGGAAACACCATATATTTT
>TRBJ1-6|.|TRBV7-9|.
CAGQLGSSYNSPLHF
TGTGCGGGGCAGTTGGGCAGCTCCTATAATTCACCCCTCCACTTT
>TRBJ1-4|.|TRBV15|.
CATSPGGATNEKLFF
TGTGCCACCAGCCCGGGGGGAGCAACTAATGAAAAACTGTTTTTT
>TRBJ2-2|.|TRBV11-3|.
CASSLGGQSNTGELFF
TGTGCCAGCAGCTTGGGCGGACAGTCGAACACCGGGGAGCTGTTTTTT
>TRBJ2-7|.|TRBV27|.
CASSPRGRYEQYF
TGTGCCAGCAGCCCTCGAGGGAGGTACGAGCAGTACTTC
>TRBJ2-6|.|TRBV3-1/TRBV3-2|.
CASSQGRTGANVLTF
TGTGCCAGCAGCCAAGGGAGAACTGGGGCCAACGTCCTGACTTTC
>TRBJ1-1|.|TRBV2|hyperexpanded
CASSNPDSWENTEAFF
TGTGCCAGCAGTAATCCGGACAGCTGGGAGAATACTGAAGCTTTCTTT
>TRBJ2-1|.|TRBV7-8|.
CASSPGQINEQFF
TGTGCCAGCAGCCCCGGACAGATCAATGAGCAGTTCTTC
>TRBJ2-3|.|TRBV20-1|.
CSARVGDTQYF
TGCAGTGCTAGAGTCGGGGATACGCAGTATTTT
>TRBJ2-7|TRBD1|TRBV15|.
CATSTSVGTGIYEQYF
TGTGCCACCAGCACATCAGTTGGGACAGGAATCTACGAGCAGTACTTC
>TRBJ1-5|TRBD1|TRBV5-5|.
CASSLRQGVNQPQHF
TGTGCCAGCAGCTTGCGGCAGGGGGTCAATCAGCCCCAGCATTTT
>TRBJ2-2|TRBD2|TRBV15|.
CATRTSGGANTGELFF
TGTGCCACCCGGACTAGCGGGGGGGCAAACACCGGGGAGCTGTTTTTT
>TRBJ1-2|.|TRBV6-1|.
CASSEAGGPFGYTF
TGTGCCAGCAGTGAGGCGGGCGGACCCTTCGGCTACACCTTC
>TRBJ2-4|.|TRBV7-6|.
CASSPSPGVQNIQYF
TGTGCCAGCAGCCCCTCGCCGGGGGTCCAAAACATTCAGTACTTC
>TRBJ2-7|.|TRBV14|.
CASSQEGAIGPYEQYF
TGTGCCAGCAGCCAAGAAGGGGCAATAGGGCCCTACGAGCAGTACTTC
>TRBJ2-5|TRBD2|TRBV5-4|.
CASSLLAGGQETQYF
TGTGCCAGCAGCCTCCTAGCGGGGGGACAAGAGACCCAGTACTTC
>TRBJ1-5|.|TRBV6-5|.
CASSLLVGNQPQHF
TGTGCCAGCAGCCTTCTGGTAGGCAATCAGCCCCAGCATTTT
>TRBJ2-3|TRBD2|TRBV11-2|.
CASSLDRGGADTQYF
TGTGCCAGCAGCTTAGACCGGGGGGGCGCAGATACGCAGTATTTT
>TRBJ1-4|.|TRBV14|once
CASSPELNEKLFF
TGTGCCAGCAGCCCCGAGTTGAATGAAAAACTGTTTTTT
>TRBJ2-7|TRBD1|TRBV25-1|.
CASKTPGQGTYEQYF
TGTGCCAGCAAAACACCGGGACAGGGGACCTACGAGCAGTACTTC
>TRBJ1-1|TRBD1|TRBV30|.
CAWSLPGTGVGWEAFF
TGTGCCTGGAGTCTCCCCGGGACAGGGGTCGGGTGGGAAGCTTTCTTT
>TRBJ1-6|.|TRBV9|.
CASSVEPGTYNSPLHF
TGTGCCAGCAGCGTAGAGCCAGGGACCTATAATTCACCCCTCCACTTT
>TRBJ1-1|.|TRBV2|.
CASGGGGEAFF
TGTGCCAGCGGTGGAGGAGGTGAAGCTTTCTTT
>TRBJ2-1|TRBD1|TRBV18|.
CASSPSGVYRTGVLNNEQFF
TGTGCCAGCTCACCGTCCGGGGTATATAGGACAGGGGTACTCAACAATGAGCAGTTCTTC
>TRBJ1-1|TRBD1|TRBV10-3|.
CAISQGDRGFMNTEAFF
TGTGCCATCAGTCAAGGGGACAGGGGGTTCATGAACACTGAAGCTTTCTTT
>TRBJ2-1|.|TRBV20-1|.
CSAYRDRGQFF
TGCAGTGCTTACAGGGACCGGGGGCAGTTCTTC
>TRBJ2-7|TRBD2|TRBV29-1|once
CSVMPSGRYEQYF
TGCAGCGTTATGCCTAGCGGACGCTACGAGCAGTACTTC
>TRBJ1-1|.|TRBV27|.
CASVVGAEAFF
TGTGCCAGCGTTGTAGGGGCTGAAGCTTTCTTT
>TRBJ1-1|TRBD1|TRBV9|.
CASSADLGTGRISNTEAFF
TGTGCCAGCAGCGCCGACCTAGGGACAGGGCGGATCTCGAACACTGAAGCTTTCTTT
>TRBJ1-1|.|TRBV3-1/TRBV3-2|once
CASSPRGAATEAFF
TGTGCCAGCAGCCCCCGGGGAGCAGCAACTGAAGCTTTCTTT
>TRBJ2-1|TRBD1|TRBV18|few
CASSPGTGGSSYNEQFF
TGTGCCAGCTCACCCGGGACAGGGGGGAGCTCCTACAATGAGCAGTTCTTC
>TRBJ1-4|.|TRBV6-5|.
CASSEGTGNEKLFF
TGTGCCAGCAGCGAGGGAACAGGGAATGAAAAACTGTTTTTT
>TRBJ2-3|.|TRBV5-1|once
CASSLDGNPSTDTQYF
TGCGCCAGCAGCTTGGATGGCAATCCTAGCACAGATACGCAGTATTTT
>TRBJ2-1|.|TRBV5-4|.
CASSLGLGEQFF
TGTGCCAGCAGCTTGGGCCTAGGAGAGCAGTTCTTC
>TRBJ1-1|TRBD1|TRBV5-1|.
CASSLVGQGTNTEAFF
TGCGCCAGCAGCTTGGTTGGACAGGGAACTAACACTGAAGCTTTCTTT
>TRBJ2-7|.|TRBV20-1|.
CSATSGGTADF
TGCAGTGCTACGTCAGGCGGGACAGCAGACTTC
>TRBJ2-5|TRBD1|TRBV4-1|.
CASSQEDRGDGTQYF
TGCGCCAGCAGCCAAGAAGACAGGGGAGACGGGACCCAGTACTTC
>TRBJ2-3|.|TRBV2|.
CASSEVPRSADTQYF
TGTGCCAGCAGTGAAGTGCCACGTAGCGCAGATACGCAGTATTTT
>TRBJ2-3|TRBD2|TRBV11-2|once
CASSFGGGEGDTQYF
TGTGCCAGCAGCTTTGGCGGGGGGGAGGGAGATACGCAGTATTTT
>TRBJ2-1|TRBD1|TRBV6-2/TRBV6-3|.
CASSAQQGARYNEQFF
TGTGCCAGCAGTGCACAACAGGGGGCGAGGTACAATGAGCAGTTCTTC
>TRBJ1-2|.|TRBV3-1/TRBV3-2|.
CASSHGVAGYTF
TGTGCCAGCAGCCACGGGGTTGCCGGCTACACCTTC
>TRBJ1-1|.|TRBV11-2|.
CASSRWGDSMNTEAFF
TGTGCCAGCAGCCGTTGGGGAGATAGCATGAACACTGAAGCTTTCTTT
>TRBJ2-7|TRBD2|TRBV28|.
CASSLTPGTSGGPSSYEQYF
TGTGCCAGCAGTTTGACACCCGGGACTAGCGGGGGCCCCAGCTCCTACGAGCAGTACTTC
>TRBJ1-6|.|TRBV30|.
CAWTQTANSPLHF
TGTGCCTGGACACAGACAGCTAATTCACCCCTCCACTTT
>TRBJ2-1|.|TRBV6-4|.
CASSESLGREQFF
TGTGCCAGCAGTGAAAGTTTGGGGCGTGAGCAGTTCTTC
>TRBJ2-7|.|TRBV7-6|.
CASSLNLAREQYF
TGTGCCAGCAGCTTAAACCTAGCGAGGGAGCAGTACTTC
>TRBJ2-1|TRBD1|TRBV3-1/TRBV3-2|.
CASSHRTGAYNEQFF
TGTGCCAGCAGCCATAGGACAGGGGCCTACAATGAGCAGTTCTTC
>TRBJ2-7|TRBD1|TRBV9|.
CASSVVWGQGLSEQYF
TGTGCCAGCAGCGTAGTATGGGGACAGGGGTTGAGCGAGCAGTACTTC